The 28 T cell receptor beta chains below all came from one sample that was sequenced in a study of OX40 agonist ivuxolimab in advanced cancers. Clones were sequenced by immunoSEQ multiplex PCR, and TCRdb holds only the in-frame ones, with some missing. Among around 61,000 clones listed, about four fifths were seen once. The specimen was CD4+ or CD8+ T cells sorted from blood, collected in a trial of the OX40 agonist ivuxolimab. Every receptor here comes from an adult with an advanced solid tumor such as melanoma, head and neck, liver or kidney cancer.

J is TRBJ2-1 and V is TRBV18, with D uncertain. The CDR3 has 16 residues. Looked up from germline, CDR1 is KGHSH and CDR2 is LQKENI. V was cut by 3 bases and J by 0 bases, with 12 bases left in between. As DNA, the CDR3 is TGTGCCAGCTCACCCCCGAGACTGACCTCCTACAATGAGCAGTTCTTC. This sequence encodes CASSPPRLTSYNEQFF.

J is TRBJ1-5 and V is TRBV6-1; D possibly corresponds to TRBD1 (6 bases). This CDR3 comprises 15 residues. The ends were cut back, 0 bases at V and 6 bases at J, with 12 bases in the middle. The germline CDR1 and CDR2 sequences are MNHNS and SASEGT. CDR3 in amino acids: CASSEARQGLQPQHF. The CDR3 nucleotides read TGTGCCAGCAGTGAAGCAAGGCAGGGGCTTCAGCCCCAGCATTTT.

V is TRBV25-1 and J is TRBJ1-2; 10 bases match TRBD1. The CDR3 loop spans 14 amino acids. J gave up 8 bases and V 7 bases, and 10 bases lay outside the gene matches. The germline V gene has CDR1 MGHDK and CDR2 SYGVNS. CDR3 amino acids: CASTTKTGGAGYTF. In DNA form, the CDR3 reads TGTGCCAGCACCACCAAGACAGGGGGCGCGGGCTACACCTTC.

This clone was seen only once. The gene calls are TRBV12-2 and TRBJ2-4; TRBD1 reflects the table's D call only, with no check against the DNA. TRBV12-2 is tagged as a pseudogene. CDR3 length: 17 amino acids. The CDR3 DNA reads TGTGCAAGTCGCTTAGCCGGGACAGGTCTAGCCAAAAACATTCAGTACTTC. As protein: CASRLAGTGLAKNIQYF.

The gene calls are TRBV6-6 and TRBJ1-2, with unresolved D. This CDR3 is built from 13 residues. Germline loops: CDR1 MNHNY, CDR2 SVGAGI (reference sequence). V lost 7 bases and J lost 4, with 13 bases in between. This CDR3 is CASKQGGLYGYTF. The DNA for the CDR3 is TGTGCCAGCAAACAAGGCGGTCTCTATGGCTACACCTTC.

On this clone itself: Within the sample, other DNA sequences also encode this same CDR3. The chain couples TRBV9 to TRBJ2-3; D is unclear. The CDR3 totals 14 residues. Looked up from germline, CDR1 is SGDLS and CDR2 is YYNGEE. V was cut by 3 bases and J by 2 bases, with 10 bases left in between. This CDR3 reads CASSARVFTDTQYF. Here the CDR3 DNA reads TGTGCCAGCAGCGCACGAGTTTTCACAGATACGCAGTATTTT.

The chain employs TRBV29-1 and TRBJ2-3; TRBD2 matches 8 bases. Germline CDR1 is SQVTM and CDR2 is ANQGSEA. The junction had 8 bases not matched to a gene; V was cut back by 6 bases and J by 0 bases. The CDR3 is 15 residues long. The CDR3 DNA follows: TGCAGCGTGGGGCGTACTAGCGGAAGCACAGATACGCAGTATTTT. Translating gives CSVGRTSGSTDTQYF.

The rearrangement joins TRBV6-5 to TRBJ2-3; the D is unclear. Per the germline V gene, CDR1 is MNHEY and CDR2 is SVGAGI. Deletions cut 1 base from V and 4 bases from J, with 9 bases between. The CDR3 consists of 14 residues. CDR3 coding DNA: TGTGCCAGCAGTTACTTTGGTGGGGCAGATACGCAGTATTTT. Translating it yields CASSYFGGADTQYF.

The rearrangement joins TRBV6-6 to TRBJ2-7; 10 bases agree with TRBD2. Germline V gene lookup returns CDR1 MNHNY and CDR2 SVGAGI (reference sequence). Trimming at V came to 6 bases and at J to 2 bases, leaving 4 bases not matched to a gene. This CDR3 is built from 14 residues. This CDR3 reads CASSLAGGAYEQYF. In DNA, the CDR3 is TGTGCCAGCAGCTTAGCGGGGGGAGCCTACGAGCAGTACTTC.

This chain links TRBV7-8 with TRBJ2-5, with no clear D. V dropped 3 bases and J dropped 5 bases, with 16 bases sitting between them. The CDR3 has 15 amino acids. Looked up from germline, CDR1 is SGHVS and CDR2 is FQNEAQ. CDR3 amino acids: CASSFQLAPRETQYF. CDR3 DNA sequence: TGTGCCAGCAGCTTTCAACTCGCCCCCAGGGAGACCCAGTACTTC.

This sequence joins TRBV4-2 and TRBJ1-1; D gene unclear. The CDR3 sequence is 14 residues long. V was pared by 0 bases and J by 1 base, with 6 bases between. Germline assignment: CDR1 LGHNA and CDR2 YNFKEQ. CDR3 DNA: TGTGCCAGCAGCCAAGATGGGCCGAACACTGAAGCTTTCTTT. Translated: CASSQDGPNTEAFF.

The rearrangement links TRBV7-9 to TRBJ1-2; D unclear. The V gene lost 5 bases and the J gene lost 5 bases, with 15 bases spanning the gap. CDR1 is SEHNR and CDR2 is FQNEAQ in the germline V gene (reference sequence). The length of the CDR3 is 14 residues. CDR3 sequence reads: CASSQGRDLYGYTF. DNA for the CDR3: TGTGCCAGCAGCCAAGGCCGGGATCTTTATGGCTACACCTTC.

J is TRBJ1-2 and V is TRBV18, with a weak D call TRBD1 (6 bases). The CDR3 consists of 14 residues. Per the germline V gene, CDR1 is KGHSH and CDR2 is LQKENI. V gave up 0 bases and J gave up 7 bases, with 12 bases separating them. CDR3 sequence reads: CASSPPGQRAGYTF. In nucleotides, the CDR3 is TGTGCCAGCTCACCACCGGGACAAAGGGCTGGCTACACCTTC.

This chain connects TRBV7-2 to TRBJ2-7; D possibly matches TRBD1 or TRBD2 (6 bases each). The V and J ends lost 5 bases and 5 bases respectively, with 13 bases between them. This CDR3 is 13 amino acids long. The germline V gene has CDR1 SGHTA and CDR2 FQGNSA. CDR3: CASSLQGGDEQYF. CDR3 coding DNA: TGTGCCAGCAGCCTACAGGGCGGGGACGAGCAGTACTTC.

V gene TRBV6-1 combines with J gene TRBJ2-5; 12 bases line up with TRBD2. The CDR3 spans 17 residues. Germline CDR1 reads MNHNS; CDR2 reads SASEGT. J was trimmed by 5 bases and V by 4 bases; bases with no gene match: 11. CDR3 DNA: TGTGCCAGCAGTGCGAGACTAGCGGGGGCGACCGGTGAGACCCAGTACTTC. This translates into CASSARLAGATGETQYF.

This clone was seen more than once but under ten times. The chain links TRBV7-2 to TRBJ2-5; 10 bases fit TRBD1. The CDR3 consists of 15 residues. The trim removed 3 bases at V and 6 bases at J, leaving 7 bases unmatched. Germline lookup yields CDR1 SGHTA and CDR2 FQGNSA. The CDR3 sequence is CASSLGQGNTKTQYF. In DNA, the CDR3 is TGTGCCAGCAGCTTGGGACAGGGGAACACGAAGACCCAGTACTTC.

This chain's CDR3 is CASSYAVQTEAFF. The CDR3 DNA reads as TGTGCCAGCAGTTACGCAGTGCAGACTGAAGCTTTCTTT. V is TRBV6-6 and J is TRBJ1-1; D gene uncertain. The CDR3 has 13 amino acids. Germline lookup yields CDR1 MNHNY and CDR2 SVGAGI (reference sequence). The V end was cut by 2 bases, the J end by 5 bases, with 9 bases between.

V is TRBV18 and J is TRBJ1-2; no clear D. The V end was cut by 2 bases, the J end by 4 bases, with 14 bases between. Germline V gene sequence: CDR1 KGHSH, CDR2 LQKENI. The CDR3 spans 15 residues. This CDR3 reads CASSPSEGPSYGYTF. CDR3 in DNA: TGTGCCAGCTCACCATCGGAAGGCCCATCCTATGGCTACACCTTC.

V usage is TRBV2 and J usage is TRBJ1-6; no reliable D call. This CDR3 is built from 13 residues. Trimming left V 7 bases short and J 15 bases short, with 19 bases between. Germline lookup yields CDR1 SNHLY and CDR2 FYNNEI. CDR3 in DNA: TGTGCCAGCAAAGAACAGCGTCCCCCTCTCCTCCACTTT. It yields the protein CASKEQRPPLLHF.

CDR3 coding DNA: TGCGCCAGCAGTCCGGGACAGGGTCCCCAAGAGACCCAGTACTTC. It translates to CASSPGQGPQETQYF. The chain employs TRBV5-1 and TRBJ2-5; TRBD1 aligns across 9 bases. CDR3 size: 15 residues. After removal of 5 bases from V and 1 base from J, the junction contained 6 bases not matched to a gene. Germline CDR1 and CDR2: SGHRS and YFSETQ.

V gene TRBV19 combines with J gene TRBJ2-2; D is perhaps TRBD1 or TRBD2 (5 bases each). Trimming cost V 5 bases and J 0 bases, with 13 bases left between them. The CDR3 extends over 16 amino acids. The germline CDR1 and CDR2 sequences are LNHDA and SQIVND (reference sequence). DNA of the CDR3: TGTGCCAGTAGTTGGTCCGGGGCCACGAACACCGGGGAGCTGTTTTTT. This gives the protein CASSWSGATNTGELFF.

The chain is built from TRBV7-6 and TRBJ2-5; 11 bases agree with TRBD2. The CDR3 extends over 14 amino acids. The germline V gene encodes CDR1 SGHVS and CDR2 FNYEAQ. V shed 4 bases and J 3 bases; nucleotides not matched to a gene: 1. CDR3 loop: CASSSTSGKETQYF. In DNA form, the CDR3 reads TGTGCCAGCAGCTCGACTAGCGGGAAAGAGACCCAGTACTTC.

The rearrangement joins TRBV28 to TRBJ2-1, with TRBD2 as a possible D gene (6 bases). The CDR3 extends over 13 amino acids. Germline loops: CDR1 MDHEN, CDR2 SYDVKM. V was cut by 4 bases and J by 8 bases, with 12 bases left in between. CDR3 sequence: CASSSLRGDEQFF. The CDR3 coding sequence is TGTGCCAGCAGTTCCCTGCGGGGTGATGAGCAGTTCTTC.

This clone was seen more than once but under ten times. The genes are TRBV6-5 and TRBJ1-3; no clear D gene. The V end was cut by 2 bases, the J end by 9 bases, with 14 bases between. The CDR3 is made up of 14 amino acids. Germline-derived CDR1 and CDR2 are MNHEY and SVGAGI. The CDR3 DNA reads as TGTGCCAGCAGTTACAGGAGTAATGGTGGCACCATATATTTT. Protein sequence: CASSYRSNGGTIYF.

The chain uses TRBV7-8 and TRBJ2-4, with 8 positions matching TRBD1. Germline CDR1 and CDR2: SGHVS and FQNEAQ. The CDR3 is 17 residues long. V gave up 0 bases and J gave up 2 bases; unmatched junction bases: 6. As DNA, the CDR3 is TGTGCCAGCAGCTTAGCCTTGACAGGGGTTTCCAAAAACATTCAGTACTTC. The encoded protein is CASSLALTGVSKNIQYF.

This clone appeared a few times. The CDR3 reads CASSVGNYEQYF. The CDR3 DNA sequence: TGTGCCAGTAGTGTAGGTAACTACGAGCAGTACTTC. The V and J genes are TRBV19 and TRBJ2-7; D unclear. The CDR3 runs 12 residues. With 5 bases removed from V and 3 bases from J, the gap between germline ends came to 8 bases. CDR1 is LNHDA, CDR2 SQIVND, per germline (reference sequence).

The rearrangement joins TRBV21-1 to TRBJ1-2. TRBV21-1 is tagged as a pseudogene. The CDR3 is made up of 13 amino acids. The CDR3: CASRRSYHYGYTF. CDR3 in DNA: TGTGCCAGCAGACGCAGCTACCACTATGGCTACACCTTC.

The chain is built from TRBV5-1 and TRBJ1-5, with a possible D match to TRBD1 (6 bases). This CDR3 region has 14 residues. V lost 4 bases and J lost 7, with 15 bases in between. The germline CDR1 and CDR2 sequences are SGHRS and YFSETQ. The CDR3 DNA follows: TGCGCCAGCAGCCCGAGGGGGGGGCAGCAGCCCCAGCATTTT. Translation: CASSPRGGQQPQHF.